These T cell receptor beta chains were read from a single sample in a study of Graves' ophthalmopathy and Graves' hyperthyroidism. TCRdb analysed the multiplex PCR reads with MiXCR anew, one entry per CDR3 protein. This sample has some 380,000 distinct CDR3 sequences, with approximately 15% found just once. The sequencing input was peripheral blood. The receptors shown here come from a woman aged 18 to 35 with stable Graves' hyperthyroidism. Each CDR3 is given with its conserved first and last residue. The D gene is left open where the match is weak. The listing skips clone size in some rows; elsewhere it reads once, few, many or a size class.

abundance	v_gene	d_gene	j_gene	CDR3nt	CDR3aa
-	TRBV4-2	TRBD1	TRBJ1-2	TGTGCCAGCAGCCAATTCCCTCCGGGACAGGGTGATGGCTACACCTTC	CASSQFPPGQGDGYTF
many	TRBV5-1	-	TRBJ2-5	TGCGCCAGCAGCTTGTCTAGCGCAGCTGAGACCCAGTACTTC	CASSLSSAAETQYF
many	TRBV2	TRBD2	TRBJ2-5	TGTGCCAGCAGTGAGCGGGGGGGCGTCCAAGAGACCCAGTACTTC	CASSERGGVQETQYF
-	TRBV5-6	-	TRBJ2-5	TGTGCCAGCAGCTTTAAATTTTCGTGGGGGGTATCTGAGGAGACCCAGTACTTC	CASSFKFSWGVSEETQYF
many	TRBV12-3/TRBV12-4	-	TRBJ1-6	TGTGCCAGCAGTCGCGGCCAGGGGAAAAATTCACCCCTCCACTTT	CASSRGQGKNSPLHF
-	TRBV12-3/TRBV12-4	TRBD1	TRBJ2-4	TGTGCCAGCAGCCGGGGACAGGGGATCCTAGCCAAAAACATTCAGTACTTC	CASSRGQGILAKNIQYF
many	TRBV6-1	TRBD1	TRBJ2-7	TGTGCCAGCAGTGAAAATCTCCGGGACAGAGAGCAGTACTTC	CASSENLRDREQYF
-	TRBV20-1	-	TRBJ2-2	TGCAGCACATCCCGGGAATTCGGGGAGCTGTTTTTT	CSTSREFGELFF
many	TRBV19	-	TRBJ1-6	TGTGCCAGTAGTATAGGCCGGGACATACCACGTAATTCACCCCTCCACTTT	CASSIGRDIPRNSPLHF
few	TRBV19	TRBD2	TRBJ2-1	TGTGCCAGTACCGCGGGGGAATTGGACTACAATGAGCAGTTCTTC	CASTAGELDYNEQFF
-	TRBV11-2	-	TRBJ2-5	TGTGCCAGCAGCACCCGGGACACCGAAGAGACCCAGTACTTC	CASSTRDTEETQYF
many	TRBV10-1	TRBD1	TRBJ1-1	TGCGCCAGCAGGGTGGACAGGGGGACTGAAGCTTTCTTT	CASRVDRGTEAFF
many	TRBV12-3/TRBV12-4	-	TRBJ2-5	TGTGCCAGCAGTTTACGGCGACAACAAGAGACCCAGTACTTC	CASSLRRQQETQYF
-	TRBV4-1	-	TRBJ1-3	TGCGCCAGCAGCCCGGGGGGGACTGGAAACACCATATATTTT	CASSPGGTGNTIYF
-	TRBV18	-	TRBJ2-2	TGTGCCAGCTCACCACCAAAAGGGGCCGGGGAGCTGTTTTTT	CASSPPKGAGELFF
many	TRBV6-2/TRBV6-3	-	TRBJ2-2	TGTGCCAGCTGGCAGGTGGAAGGCTCCGGGGAGCTGTTTTTT	CASWQVEGSGELFF
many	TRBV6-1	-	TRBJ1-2	TGTGCCAGCAGTGAAGCGGGATGGGGCTCCAAGGGCTATGGCTACACCTTC	CASSEAGWGSKGYGYTF
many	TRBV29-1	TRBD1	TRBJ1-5	TGCAGCGTAGCCAATTGGACAGGGATGGATCAGCCCCAGCATTTT	CSVANWTGMDQPQHF
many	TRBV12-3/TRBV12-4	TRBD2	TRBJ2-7	TGTGCCAGCAGCCGGGGAGGGTCGGGTTACGAGCAGTACTTC	CASSRGGSGYEQYF
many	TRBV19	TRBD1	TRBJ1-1	TGTGCCAGTAGCCAAACAGGGGCGATGACTGAAGCTTTCTTT	CASSQTGAMTEAFF
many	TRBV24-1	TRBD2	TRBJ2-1	TGTGCCACCAGTGGTACTAGCGGGAGTGGCAATGAGCAGTTCTTC	CATSGTSGSGNEQFF
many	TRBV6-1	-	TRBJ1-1	TGTGCCAGCCTACGGGCAGGCCGAACTGAAGCTTTCTTT	CASLRAGRTEAFF
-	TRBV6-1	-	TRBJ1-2	TGTGCCAGCAGTCGCAACAGGGCTGGCTATGGCTACACCTTC	CASSRNRAGYGYTF
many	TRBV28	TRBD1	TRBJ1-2	TGTGCCAGCAGTCCTGACAGGGTAGAGGATGGCTACACCTTC	CASSPDRVEDGYTF
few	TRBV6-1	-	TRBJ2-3	TGTGCCAGCACTGAGACAGATACGCAGTATTTT	CASTETDTQYF
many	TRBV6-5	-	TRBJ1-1	TGTGCCAGCAGTTACTCGACAGTTGAAGCTTTCTTT	CASSYSTVEAFF
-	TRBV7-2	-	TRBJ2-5	TGTGCCAGCAGCCGGTCGGGGACCCAGTACTTC	CASSRSGTQYF
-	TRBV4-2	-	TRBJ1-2	TGTGCCAGCAGCCAATACCGGGACACCACTAACTATGGCTACACCTTC	CASSQYRDTTNYGYTF
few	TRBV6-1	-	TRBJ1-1	TGTACCAGCAGCAACACCGTGACAGTGAACACTGAAGCTTTCTTT	CTSSNTVTVNTEAFF
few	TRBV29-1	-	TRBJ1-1	TGCAGCGTTTCTATAGGTGGCATGAACACTGAAGCTTTCTTT	CSVSIGGMNTEAFF
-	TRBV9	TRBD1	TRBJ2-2	TGTGCCAGCAGTGGCACAGGGGCAGCCACCGGGGAGCTGTTTTTT	CASSGTGAATGELFF
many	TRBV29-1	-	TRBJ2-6	TGCAGCGTTGCGGAGGGGGGCCCTGGGGCCAACGTCCTGACTTTC	CSVAEGGPGANVLTF
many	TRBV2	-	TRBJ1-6	TGTGCCAGCAGTGCTTCGGACTCACTCCACTTT	CASSASDSLHF
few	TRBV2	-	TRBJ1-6	TGTGCCAGCAGTAAAGGGTCGGGATCACCCCTCCACTTT	CASSKGSGSPLHF
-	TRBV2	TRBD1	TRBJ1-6	TGTGCCAGCAGTGATTGGGGACAGAATAATTCACCCCTCCACTTT	CASSDWGQNNSPLHF
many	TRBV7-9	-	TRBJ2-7	TGTGCCAGCAGCTTGAATAACGACAAGGGGGGTCACGAGCAGTACTTC	CASSLNNDKGGHEQYF
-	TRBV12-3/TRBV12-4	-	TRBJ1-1	TGTGCCAGCACCCCGGACGTGAGGGCCACTGAAGCTTTCTTT	CASTPDVRATEAFF
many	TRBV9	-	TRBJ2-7	TGTGCCAGCAGCCCCCGACTGCGAAGGGAGCAGTACTTC	CASSPRLRREQYF
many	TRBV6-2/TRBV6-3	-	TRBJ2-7	TGTGCCAGCAGTTACCAGCAGGGCTCCTACGAGCAGTACTTC	CASSYQQGSYEQYF
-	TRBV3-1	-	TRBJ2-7	TGTGCCAGCAGCCACCCCCGGGCCTCCTACGAGCACTACTTC	CASSHPRASYEHYF
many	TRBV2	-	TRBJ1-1	TGTGCCAGCAGTGAATCAAGTAGGGAAGCTTTCTTT	CASSESSREAFF
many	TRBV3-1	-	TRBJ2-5	TGTGCCAGCAGCCAAATAACTAGCCGAGAGACCCAGTACTTC	CASSQITSRETQYF
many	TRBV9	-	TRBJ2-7	TGTGCCAGCAGCGTAGGAACAGTCAGCTACGAGCAGTACTTC	CASSVGTVSYEQYF
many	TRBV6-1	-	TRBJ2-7	TGTGCCAGCATGAGGATCCCCTACGAGCAGTACTTC	CASMRIPYEQYF
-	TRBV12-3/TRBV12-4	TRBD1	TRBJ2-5	TGTGCCAGTAGGGACAGGGGGCTGGAAGAGACCCAGTACTTC	CASRDRGLEETQYF